This T cell receptor beta chain was identified during a study of post-analysis software for immune sequencing data. Study-wide context: Secondary progressive, relapsing-remitting and progressive-relapsing multiple sclerosis were among the included disease courses.

In germline, CDR1 is SGHAT, CDR2 FQNNGV. This CDR3 region has 13 residues. Trimming removed 0 bases from V and 8 bases from J, with 8 bases in between. This clonotype is a singleton in its sample. The antigen is undetermined. Researchers reported that TCR beta cDNA libraries carried unique molecular identifiers. It was from roughly 1 to 10 million T cells that about half a million cDNA molecules came. MiXCR, run by TCRdb on the PCR reads, gives a single entry per CDR3 protein. The data contain hundreds of thousands of distinct CDR3 sequences, 55% to 60% of them singletons. Broader study findings: A few TRBV segments occurring more often in patients than controls included TRBV5-6, TRBV5-1 and TRBV20-1. Samples made in the same batch grouped tightly together by F measure. People with multiple sclerosis had a significantly lower normalized Chao1 diversity than controls did.

The V gene is TRBV11-2, the J gene TRBJ1-5; no clear D gene. Sequenced sample: blood. The source is a girl aged 2 to 10 with multiple sclerosis. The CDR3 DNA reads as TGTGCCAGCAGCTTAGATCGGCGGGAGCCCCAGCATTTT. It specifies CASSLDRREPQHF.